The 23 T cell receptor beta chains below all came from one sample that was sequenced in a study of cytomegalovirus exposure and HLA in healthy donors. Both 60 Vbeta primers and 13 Jbeta primers went into the PCR. Using immunoSEQ multiplex PCR, the repertoire was profiled, and TCRdb retains in-frame clones only, with some absent. Altogether more than 95,000 clones are present, 65% to 75% being singletons, with the ten largest covering roughly 3%. Sequencing used PBMCs. These receptors all stem from a female donor in good health and CMV-seropositive.

The chain recombines TRBV7-6 with TRBJ1-1; 10 bases are a match to TRBD1. Germline trimming cut 3 bases from V and 1 base from J; bases unmatched to any gene: 8. Per the germline V gene, CDR1 is SGHVS and CDR2 is FNYEAQ. The CDR3 length is 17 residues. This CDR3 reads CASSFPDRGLRNTEAFF. CDR3 bases: TGTGCCAGCAGCTTTCCCGACAGGGGGCTCAGGAACACTGAAGCTTTCTTT.

This rearrangement joins TRBV6-5 to TRBJ1-5, with TRBD1 matching over 8 bases. Germline assignment: CDR1 MNHEY and CDR2 SVGAGI. V lost 6 bases, J lost 6 bases, and 10 bases stayed unmatched. The CDR3 runs to 15 residues. CDR3 protein: CASRPSGGQVQPQHF. In nucleotides, the CDR3 is TGTGCCAGCAGGCCCTCAGGGGGCCAGGTTCAGCCCCAGCATTTT.

The J gene is TRBJ2-7, the V gene TRBV14, with D maybe TRBD2 (6 bases). V lost 3 bases to trimming and J lost 0 bases, with 9 bases between them. The CDR3 length is 14 residues. CDR1 SGHDN and CDR2 FVKESK come from the germline V gene. The CDR3 sequence is CASSQGRSSYEQYF. CDR3 in DNA: TGTGCCAGCAGCCAGGGGAGGAGCTCCTACGAGCAGTACTTC.

V is TRBV28 and J is TRBJ1-1; no definite D call. V lost 5 bases, J lost 3 bases, and 7 bases lay in between. Germline assignment: CDR1 MDHEN and CDR2 SYDVKM. The CDR3 totals 12 residues. Here the CDR3 DNA reads TGTGCCAGCAGTGGAGGTTACACTGAAGCTTTCTTT. Protein: CASSGGYTEAFF.

V usage is TRBV7-9 and J usage is TRBJ2-1; 8 bases fit TRBD1. This CDR3 contains 15 residues. Germline lookup yields CDR1 SEHNR and CDR2 FQNEAQ (reference sequence). Unmatched junction bases numbered 7, after V lost 5 bases and J lost 4 bases. The CDR3 DNA sequence: TGTGCCAGCAGCCCGAACAGGGGGAATTACAATGAGCAGTTCTTC. It codes for CASSPNRGNYNEQFF. Supplemented by reference TRBV7-9 and TRBJ2-1, the full variable domain reads DTGVSQNPRHKITKRGQNVTFRCDPISEHNRLYWYRQTLGQGPEFLTYFQNEAQLEKSRLLSDRFSAERPKGSFSTLEIQRTEQGDSAMYLCASSPNRGNYNEQFFGPGTRLTVL.

The rearrangement links TRBV2 to TRBJ2-7, with D perhaps matching TRBD2 (6 bases). Germline V lookup: CDR1 SNHLY, CDR2 FYNNEI. The CDR3 consists of 14 residues. V lost 7 bases to trimming and J lost 3 bases, with 16 bases between them. CDR3 DNA: TGTGCCAGCAATATACTCCGGGACTTCTACGAGCAGTACTTC. Amino acids: CASNILRDFYEQYF. Based on the CDR3 plus reference TRBV2 and TRBJ2-7, the full variable domain is EPEVTQTPSHQVTQMGQEVILRCVPISNHLYFYWYRQILGQKVEFLVSFYNNEISEKSEIFDDQFSVERPDGSNFTLKIRSTKLEDSAMYFCASNILRDFYEQYFGPGTRLTVT.

The V gene is TRBV7-2, the J gene TRBJ2-1, with 8 nucleotides matching TRBD2. This CDR3 contains 16 residues. In germline, CDR1 is SGHTA, CDR2 FQGNSA. V was clipped by 3 bases and J by 0 bases; unmatched bases: 4. CDR3 region: CASSFGRGVSYNEQFF. DNA for the CDR3: TGTGCCAGCAGCTTCGGGCGGGGGGTCTCCTACAATGAGCAGTTCTTC.

This chain links TRBV7-3 with TRBJ1-1; D remains unclear. The germline V gene encodes CDR1 SGHTA and CDR2 FQGTGA. CDR3 length: 13 amino acids. Trimming pared 4 bases from V and 5 bases from J, leaving 11 bases between. CDR3 sequence reads: CASSYGSETEAFF. The CDR3 nucleotides read TGTGCCAGCAGCTACGGGTCCGAGACTGAAGCTTTCTTT.

The chain combines TRBV4-1 with TRBJ2-7; D unclear. This CDR3 is built from 14 residues. V was pared by 0 bases and J by 3 bases, with 9 bases between. Germline V gene lookup returns CDR1 MGHRA and CDR2 YSYEKL. In DNA form, the CDR3 reads TGCGCCAGCAGCCAAGAATTTGGCAGCTACGAGCAGTACTTC. It is translated as CASSQEFGSYEQYF.

The chain has TRBV28 and TRBJ1-5; D might be TRBD1 (6 bases). This CDR3 is 15 amino acids long. The germline CDR1 and CDR2 sequences are MDHEN and SYDVKM. Trimming took off 4 bases at V and 6 bases at J, with 16 bases between the two ends. The CDR3 nucleotides are TGTGCCAGCAGTTCCCCGGTGGGGGCCATTCAGCCCCAGCATTTT. Residues: CASSSPVGAIQPQHF.

This clone was detected once. V usage is TRBV15 and J usage is TRBJ1-6; 8 nucleotides agree with TRBD1. J lost 5 bases, V lost 3 bases, and 0 bases had no gene match. Germline V gives CDR1 LNHNV, CDR2 YYDKDF (reference sequence). CDR3 length: 14 amino acids. The CDR3 here is CATSRTGDNSPLHF. CDR3 DNA sequence: TGTGCCACCAGCAGGACAGGGGATAATTCACCCCTCCACTTT.

The chain is built from TRBV30 and TRBJ1-6, with 9 bases aligning to TRBD1. Germline loops: CDR1 GTSNPN, CDR2 SVGIG (reference sequence). The CDR3 runs 17 residues. J gave up 7 bases and V 2 bases, and 12 bases lay outside the gene matches. The chain's CDR3 is CAWSTFRYRGRNSPLHF. The CDR3 region has the DNA TGTGCCTGGAGTACGTTCCGGTACAGGGGGCGAAATTCACCCCTCCACTTT.

The chain joins TRBV10-3 to TRBJ2-5; D is unresolved. The length of the CDR3 is 13 residues. Germline V gives CDR1 ENHRY, CDR2 SYGVKD. Trimming shortened V by 2 bases and J by 2 bases, and 6 bases separated the two germline ends. As DNA, the CDR3 is TGTGCCATCAGTGAGCGTCAGCAAGAGACCCAGTACTTC. Protein product: CAISERQQETQYF.

The chain recombines TRBV10-3 with TRBJ1-5; D gene ambiguous. This CDR3 has 14 residues. Germline V gene lookup returns CDR1 ENHRY and CDR2 SYGVKD. V lost 4 bases and J lost 5, with 12 bases in between. CDR3: CAISAAGEDQPQHF. The CDR3 coding sequence is TGTGCCATCAGTGCGGCCGGAGAAGATCAGCCCCAGCATTTT.

V and J are TRBV19 and TRBJ1-3; 7 nucleotides align to TRBD1. Germline assignment: CDR1 LNHDA and CDR2 SQIVND (reference sequence). The CDR3 is made up of 15 amino acids. V gave up 4 bases and J gave up 0 bases; unmatched junction bases: 3. The DNA of the CDR3 is TGTGCCAGTAGTACCGACAGGGCCTCTGGAAACACCATATATTTT. It encodes CASSTDRASGNTIYF. The full variable domain, rest sourced from reference TRBV19 and TRBJ1-3, is DGGITQSPKYLFRKEGQNVTLSCEQNLNHDAMYWYRQDPGQGLRLIYYSQIVNDFQKGDIAEGYSVSREKKESFPLTVTSAQKNPTAFYLCASSTDRASGNTIYFGEGSWLTVV.

The V and J genes are TRBV7-3 and TRBJ2-1, with a possible D match to TRBD2 (6 bases). There are 15 residues in the CDR3. V was pared by 6 bases and J by 5 bases, with 17 bases between. The germline CDR1 and CDR2 sequences are SGHTA and FQGTGA. CDR3 sequence: CASSSPQLANNEQFF. DNA of the CDR3: TGTGCCAGCAGTTCTCCTCAACTAGCCAACAATGAGCAGTTCTTC.

The chain links TRBV6-4 to TRBJ2-3; D perhaps matches TRBD2 (5 bases). The germline gives CDR1 MRHNA, CDR2 SNTAGT. The CDR3 is made up of 14 amino acids. Trimming removed 8 bases at V and 4 bases at J, with 16 bases between. Written as DNA, the CDR3 is TGTGCCAGCCGAATACGGCCGGGGTCAGATACGCAGTATTTT. It is translated as CASRIRPGSDTQYF.

The V call is TRBV18, the J call TRBJ2-7; TRBD2 matches at 7 bases. V gave up 3 bases and J gave up 0 bases; unmatched junction bases: 2. The CDR3 totals 14 residues. The germline CDR1 and CDR2 sequences are KGHSH and LQKENI. CDR3 residues: CASSPSGTSYEQYF. CDR3 coding DNA: TGTGCCAGCTCACCGAGCGGGACCTCCTACGAGCAGTACTTC.

V gene TRBV7-6 combines with J gene TRBJ1-6, with D perhaps TRBD1 (5 bases). Germline V gene sequence: CDR1 SGHVS, CDR2 FNYEAQ. Trimming pared 0 bases from V and 4 bases from J, leaving 10 bases between. The CDR3 sequence is 16 residues long. CDR3: CASSLANGGYNSPLHF. The DNA of the CDR3 is TGTGCCAGCAGCTTAGCGAACGGGGGTTATAATTCACCCCTCCACTTT.

This clone turned up a few times. The CDR3 sequence is CAWSVPVSGSPGELFF. CDR3 in DNA: TGTGCCTGGAGTGTACCGGTTAGCGGGAGTCCCGGGGAGCTGTTTTTT. The gene calls are TRBV30 and TRBJ2-2; 9 bases are shared with TRBD2. The CDR3 consists of 16 residues. The V gene end was trimmed by 0 bases and the J gene end by 6 bases; junction bases not matched to a gene: 8. Germline CDR1 reads GTSNPN; CDR2 reads SVGIG (reference sequence).

The chain couples TRBV7-9 to TRBJ1-2; 9 bases map to TRBD1. Per the germline V gene, CDR1 is SEHNR and CDR2 is FQNEAQ (reference sequence). The CDR3 has 14 amino acids. Trimming cost V 5 bases and J 7 bases; bases outside gene matches: 8. CDR3 sequence (DNA): TGTGCCAGCAGCCCACCGACGGACAGGGGTGGCTACACCTTC. Translating it yields CASSPPTDRGGYTF.

This clone has only a few counts. The chain combines TRBV28 with TRBJ1-5, with TRBD1 identical over 9 bases. Germline V lookup: CDR1 MDHEN, CDR2 SYDVKM. V lost 8 bases, J lost 7 bases, and 3 bases stayed unmatched. The CDR3 sequence is 12 residues long. Here the CDR3 reads CASGTGLQPQHF. The CDR3 DNA follows: TGTGCCAGCGGGACAGGGCTACAGCCCCAGCATTTT.

V usage is TRBV4-3 and J usage is TRBJ1-2; 8 positions agree with TRBD1. The CDR3 contains 14 residues. V shed 2 bases, J shed 7 bases, and the junction held 6 bases outside the gene matches. Germline V gene lookup returns CDR1 LGHNA and CDR2 YSLEER. The CDR3 loop reads CASSQKDRAAGYTF. CDR3 nucleotides: TGCGCCAGCAGCCAAAAGGACAGGGCGGCTGGCTACACCTTC.